This T cell receptor (beta chain) derives from a study of cytomegalovirus exposure and HLA in healthy donors (dated by TCRdb to between 2016 and 2019). As for the study more broadly: The 650 to 800 repertoires of the first cohort and the roughly 120 validation repertoires were produced on the same platform, according to a later analysis. The study aimed to test whether cataloging public T cell receptors could reveal signatures of past pathogen exposure. Besides the first cohort of around 700 subjects, a separate validation cohort made up of 120 different subjects was used. High-throughput TCR immunosequencing, statistical association of individual TCRs with disease status, and machine learning were combined to predict cytomegalovirus infection status. Points the paper makes about the study in general: The authors suggested that the approach could potentially be generalized to other disease states and immunological phenotypes. Three of the identified cytomegalovirus-associated TCR beta chains were confirmed in vitro to be specific for cytomegalovirus antigens. In both the original and validation cohorts, the classifier was reported to diagnose cytomegalovirus status with high specificity and sensitivity. The validation cohort had no HLA typing available for a later analysis, so co-occurrence within that cohort was assessed over all 120 or so repertoires. A total of roughly 160 TCR beta chains were listed by the study as associated with cytomegalovirus. Most TCR sequences were observed very rarely across donors, whereas some public TCRs were present in many individuals. A later analysis found that TCRs clustered in the first cohort also tended to co-occur in the 100 to 150 validation repertoires, with about 94% of cluster scores above 0.

From a lookup of the germline V gene (reference sequence), CDR1 and CDR2 are GTSNPN and SVGIG. Spanning cysteine to phenylalanine, the CDR3 consists of 15 amino acids. CDR3 DNA only is kept here, 45 bases in frame from base 1. The donors belonged to the validation cohort of around 110 subjects, which was separate from the roughly 670-subject first cohort. Of note for this clone: It lacks a known antigen. Germline and junction disagree at one end, which may indicate a read error.

The library relied on the immunoSEQ multiplex PCR assay. The study's own analysis went as follows. A statistical classification framework was built to diagnose cytomegalovirus status from the catalog of TCR beta chain sequences. TCRdb carries this immuneACCESS record with in-frame sequences only. Its versions omit some clonotypes, under half of them owing to an unresolved V gene in the studies checked, with the rest unexplained. That table supplies the V and J calls and clone size; D and trimming were determined from the DNA. The sample data list about 150,000 clones, and 85% to 90% of these were observed just once. The ten top clones hold approximately 3.2% of the sample.

Sequences were obtained from PBMCs. The chain joins TRBV30 to TRBJ2-1; TRBD2 is a weak D gene call, 5 bases matching. The source is a young woman in good health and CMV-seropositive. At the DNA level, the sequence is TGTGCCCGGAGTAAGGGAGAGGGCTTTTACAATGAGCAGTTCTTC. It specifies CARSKGEGFYNEQFF.